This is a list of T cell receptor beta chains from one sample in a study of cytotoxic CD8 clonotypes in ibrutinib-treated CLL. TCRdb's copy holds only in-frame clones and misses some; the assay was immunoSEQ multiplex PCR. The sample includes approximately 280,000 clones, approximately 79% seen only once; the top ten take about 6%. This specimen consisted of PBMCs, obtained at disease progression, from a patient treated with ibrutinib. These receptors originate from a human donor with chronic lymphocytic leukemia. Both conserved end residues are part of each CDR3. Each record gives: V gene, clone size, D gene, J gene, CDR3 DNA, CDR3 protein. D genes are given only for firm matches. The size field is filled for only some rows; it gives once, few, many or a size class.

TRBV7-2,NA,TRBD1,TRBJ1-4,TGTGCCAGCAGCCGAATGTGGGACAGGGGCGAAAAACTGTTTTTT,CASSRMWDRGEKLFF
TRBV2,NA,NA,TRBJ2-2,TGTGCCAGCAGGACAGGCCGCACCGGGGAGCTGTTTTTT,CASRTGRTGELFF
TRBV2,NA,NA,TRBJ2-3,TGTGCCAGCAGTGAAGCGGTAGGGTTCACAGATACGCAGTATTTT,CASSEAVGFTDTQYF
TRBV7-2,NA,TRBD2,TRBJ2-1,TGTGCCAGCAGCGCCCCGGGAGGGCCTTTAAATGAGCAGTTCTTC,CASSAPGGPLNEQFF
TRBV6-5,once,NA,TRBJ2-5,TGTGCCAGCAGTTATAGGGCCCTTCGGGGGGAGACCCAGTACTTC,CASSYRALRGETQYF
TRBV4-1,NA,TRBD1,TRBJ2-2,TGCGCCAGCAGCCAACTCCACAGGGGGGCCGGGGAGCTGTTTTTT,CASSQLHRGAGELFF
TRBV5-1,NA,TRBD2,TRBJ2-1,TGCGCCAGCACCGCTAGCGGGAGGGCCGGGTACAATGAGCAGTTCTTC,CASTASGRAGYNEQFF
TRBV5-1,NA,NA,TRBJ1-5,TGCGCCAGCAGCCCTTATAGCAATCAGCCCCAGCATTTT,CASSPYSNQPQHF
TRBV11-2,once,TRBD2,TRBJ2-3,TGTGCCAGCAGCTTATGGACTAGCGGGGACACAGATACGCAGTATTTT,CASSLWTSGDTDTQYF
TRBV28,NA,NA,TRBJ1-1,TGTGCCAGCAGTTTTTCCCTTCAAAGGGACACTGAAGCTTTCTTT,CASSFSLQRDTEAFF
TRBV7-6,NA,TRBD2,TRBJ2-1,TGTGCCAGCAGCTCACCGGGACTAGCGGGGCGGGAGGGGATATACAATGAGCAGTTCTTC,CASSSPGLAGREGIYNEQFF
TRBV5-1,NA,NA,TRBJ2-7,TGCGCCAGCAGCTTCGGGGACGGGGCCTACGAGCAGTACTTC,CASSFGDGAYEQYF
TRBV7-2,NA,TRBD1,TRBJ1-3,TGTGCCAGCAGCTTAGCGCGACAGGGTATCGGTGGAAACACCATATATTTT,CASSLARQGIGGNTIYF
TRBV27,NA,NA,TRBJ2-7,TGTGCCAGCAGTTTAACCCCATCGGCTTACTACGAGCAGTACTTC,CASSLTPSAYYEQYF
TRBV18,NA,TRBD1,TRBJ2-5,TGTGCCAGCACCGGGACAGGGGGGACCTTGGAGACCCAGTACTTC,CASTGTGGTLETQYF
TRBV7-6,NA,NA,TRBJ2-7,TGTGCCAGCAGCTTAGGAGGGACACCCCTCTCCTACGAGCAGTACTTC,CASSLGGTPLSYEQYF
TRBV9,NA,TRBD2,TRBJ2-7,TGTGCCAGCAGCGTAGCGGCTAGCGGCCCCTACGAGCAGTACTTC,CASSVAASGPYEQYF
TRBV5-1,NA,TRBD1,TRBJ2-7,TGCGCCAGCAGCTCGGCCCACCGACAGGGAATTGACGAGCAGTACTTC,CASSSAHRQGIDEQYF
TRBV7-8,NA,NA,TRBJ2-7,TGTGCCAGCAGCTTAGCGACTGGGAGTTACGAGCAGTACTTC,CASSLATGSYEQYF
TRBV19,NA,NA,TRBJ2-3,TGTGCCAGTAAGGTGGGGGGCAAGGCAGATACGCAGTATTTT,CASKVGGKADTQYF
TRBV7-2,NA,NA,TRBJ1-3,TGTGCCAGCAGCTTAGTTCTGAACTCTGGAAACACCATATATTTT,CASSLVLNSGNTIYF
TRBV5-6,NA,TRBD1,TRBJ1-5,TGTGCCAGCAGCGACGGGACAGGGACGAATCAGCCCCAGCATTTT,CASSDGTGTNQPQHF
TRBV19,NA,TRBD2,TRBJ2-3,TGTGCCAGTAGTGCCCCACTAGCGGGAGGGACGGATACGCAGTATTTT,CASSAPLAGGTDTQYF
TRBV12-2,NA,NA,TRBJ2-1,TGTGCAAGTCGGGATGAGCAGTTCTTC,CASRDEQFF
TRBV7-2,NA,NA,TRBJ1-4,TGTGCCAGCAGCTTAGGATCTTCGGCAGGCAAACTGTTTTTT,CASSLGSSAGKLFF
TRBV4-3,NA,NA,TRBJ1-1,TGCGCCAGCAGCCAGGATCCGGGGGCATTACTTGAAGCTTTCTTT,CASSQDPGALLEAFF
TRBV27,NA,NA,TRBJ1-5,TGTGCCAGCAGTAGGGCAGGGGATGTTTCCACTCAGCCCCAGCATTTT,CASSRAGDVSTQPQHF
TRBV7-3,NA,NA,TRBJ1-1,TGTGCCAGCAGCTTAAAGGGACTCACTGAAGCTTTCTTT,CASSLKGLTEAFF